Following are 8 T cell receptor beta chains from one sample sequenced in a study of blood T cell repertoires in COVID-19. Assay: immunoSEQ multiplex PCR; the TCRdb copy retains only in-frame clones and omits some. The top ten hold 20% of the sample, which has around 65,000 clones, around 85% seen once. Sequencing input: peripheral blood. Every receptor here comes from a woman of 80 years or more with active or convalescent COVID-19.

This clone was picked up a small number of times. V gene TRBV6-1 combines with J gene TRBJ1-1; possible D gene TRBD1, 6 bases. V lost 3 bases, J lost 6 bases, and 11 bases lay in between. The CDR3 sequence is 13 residues long. Germline values: CDR1 MNHNS, CDR2 SASEGT. CDR3 in amino acids: CASSEWGGPEAFF. The DNA of the CDR3 is TGTGCCAGCAGTGAGTGGGGGGGCCCTGAAGCTTTCTTT.

This chain connects TRBV5-5 to TRBJ1-1; D ambiguous. Germline V gene data show CDR1 as SGHKS and CDR2 as YYEKEE (reference sequence). This CDR3 contains 14 residues. V lost 0 bases and J lost 5, with 11 bases in between. CDR3 sequence: CASSLDETRTEAFF. DNA for the CDR3: TGTGCCAGCAGCTTGGATGAGACGAGGACTGAAGCTTTCTTT. The complete variable domain, with remaining parts taken from reference TRBV5-5 and TRBJ1-1, reads DAGVTQSPTHLIKTRGQQVTLRCSPISGHKSVSWYQQVLGQGPQFIFQYYEKEERGRGNFPDRFSARQFPNYSSELNVNALLLGDSALYLCASSLDETRTEAFFGQGTRLTVV.

The CDR3 here is CATSSAGQVDNEQFF. The CDR3 DNA follows: TGTGCCACCAGTTCTGCCGGACAGGTCGACAATGAGCAGTTCTTC. This chain uses TRBV24-1 with TRBJ2-1, with 7 nucleotides matching TRBD1. The CDR3 is made up of 15 amino acids. Germline values: CDR1 KGHDR, CDR2 SFDVKD. Germline trimming cut 6 bases from V and 5 bases from J; bases unmatched to any gene: 9.

V is TRBV5-1 and J is TRBJ1-3; possible D gene TRBD1, 5 bases. Germline CDR1 and CDR2: SGHRS and YFSETQ. V was trimmed by 0 bases and J by 1 base, leaving 11 bases between them. This CDR3 region has 16 residues. CDR3 residues: CASSLEVAGSGNTIYF. CDR3 sequence (DNA): TGCGCCAGCAGCTTGGAGGTAGCAGGGTCTGGAAACACCATATATTTT.

This sequence joins TRBV10-3 and TRBJ1-2; the D gene is possibly TRBD1 (5 bases). Trimming removed 4 bases from V and 5 bases from J, with 8 bases in between. The CDR3 length is 12 residues. In germline, CDR1 is ENHRY, CDR2 SYGVKD. The CDR3 nucleotides are TGTGCCATCAGTGGTGACAGTTATGGCTACACCTTC. Amino acid sequence: CAISGDSYGYTF.

The genes are TRBV19 and TRBJ1-1; D unresolved. Trimming cost V 7 bases and J 1 base, with 16 bases left between them. This CDR3 region has 15 residues. Germline V CDR1 and CDR2: LNHDA, SQIVND (reference sequence). The CDR3 loop is CASNSPGSENTEAFF. CDR3 nucleotide sequence: TGTGCCAGTAATTCCCCGGGGAGTGAGAACACTGAAGCTTTCTTT.

CDR3 DNA sequence: TGTGCCAGTACCGACTGGGCAACTAATGAAAAACTGTTTTTT. This codes for CASTDWATNEKLFF. The chain has TRBV3-1 (or the pseudogene TRBV3-2) and TRBJ1-4; D remains ambiguous. V was cut by 9 bases and J by 0 bases, with 11 bases left in between. Germline V lookup: CDR1 LGHDT, CDR2 YNNKEL (reference sequence). The CDR3 length is 14 residues.

In this sample, this clone turned up a few times. CDR3: CASSLQQGWNYGYTF. The DNA of the CDR3 is TGTGCCAGCAGCCTCCAGCAGGGATGGAACTATGGCTACACCTTC. This sequence joins TRBV14 and TRBJ1-2, with TRBD1 as a possible D gene (5 bases). The CDR3 extends over 15 amino acids. Per the germline V gene, CDR1 is SGHDN and CDR2 is FVKESK. Between the trimmed V and J ends, which lost 4 bases and 2 bases, there was a span of 14 bases.